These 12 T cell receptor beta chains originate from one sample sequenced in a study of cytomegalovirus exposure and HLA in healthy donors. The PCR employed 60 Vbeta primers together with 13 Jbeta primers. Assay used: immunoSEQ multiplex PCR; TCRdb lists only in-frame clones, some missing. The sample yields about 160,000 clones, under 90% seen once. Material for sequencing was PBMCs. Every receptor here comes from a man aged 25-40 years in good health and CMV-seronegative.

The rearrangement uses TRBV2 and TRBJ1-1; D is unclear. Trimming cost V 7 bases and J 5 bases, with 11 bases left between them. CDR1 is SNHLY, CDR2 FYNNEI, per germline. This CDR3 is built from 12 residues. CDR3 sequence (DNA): TGTGCCAGCATGTCAGATGTTACTGAAGCTTTCTTT. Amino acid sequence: CASMSDVTEAFF.

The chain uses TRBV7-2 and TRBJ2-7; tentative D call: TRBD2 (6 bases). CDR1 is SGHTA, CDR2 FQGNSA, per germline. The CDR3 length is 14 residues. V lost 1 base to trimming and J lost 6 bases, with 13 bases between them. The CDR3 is CASSLGQGGSEQYF. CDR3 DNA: TGTGCCAGCAGCTTAGGTCAGGGAGGTAGCGAGCAGTACTTC.

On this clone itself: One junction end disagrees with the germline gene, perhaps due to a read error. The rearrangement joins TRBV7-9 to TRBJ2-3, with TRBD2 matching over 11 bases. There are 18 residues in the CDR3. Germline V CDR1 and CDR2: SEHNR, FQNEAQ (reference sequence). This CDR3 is CSSSLPFRLAGTADTQYF. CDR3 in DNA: TGTTCCAGCAGCTTACCATTCCGACTAGCGGGAACGGCAGATACGCAGTATTTT.

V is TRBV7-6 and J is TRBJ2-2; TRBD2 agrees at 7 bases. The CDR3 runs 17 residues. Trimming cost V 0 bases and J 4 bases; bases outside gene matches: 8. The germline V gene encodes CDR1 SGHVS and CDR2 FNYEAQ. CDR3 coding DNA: TGTGCCAGCAGCTTAGCGCTAGTGGGAGGGATCACCGGGGAGCTGTTTTTT. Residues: CASSLALVGGITGELFF.

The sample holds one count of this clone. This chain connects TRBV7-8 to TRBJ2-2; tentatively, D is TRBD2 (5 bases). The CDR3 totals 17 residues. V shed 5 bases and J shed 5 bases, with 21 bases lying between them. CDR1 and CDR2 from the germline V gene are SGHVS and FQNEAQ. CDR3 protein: CASSPLRAARRTGELFF. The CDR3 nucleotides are TGTGCCAGCAGCCCCCTAAGAGCGGCCCGGAGGACCGGGGAGCTGTTTTTT.

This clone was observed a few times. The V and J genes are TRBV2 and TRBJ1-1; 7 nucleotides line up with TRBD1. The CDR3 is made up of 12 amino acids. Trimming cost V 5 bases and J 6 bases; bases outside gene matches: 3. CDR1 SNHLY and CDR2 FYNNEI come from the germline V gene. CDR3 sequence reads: CASSPGTAEAFF. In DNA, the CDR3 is TGTGCCAGCAGTCCAGGGACAGCTGAAGCTTTCTTT.

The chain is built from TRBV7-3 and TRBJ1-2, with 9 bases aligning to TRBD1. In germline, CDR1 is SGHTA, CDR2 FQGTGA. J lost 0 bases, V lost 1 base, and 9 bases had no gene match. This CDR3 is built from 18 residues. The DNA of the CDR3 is TGTGCCAGCAGCTTAAGGGGGCGGACAGGGGCGACTAACTATGGCTACACCTTC. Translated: CASSLRGRTGATNYGYTF.

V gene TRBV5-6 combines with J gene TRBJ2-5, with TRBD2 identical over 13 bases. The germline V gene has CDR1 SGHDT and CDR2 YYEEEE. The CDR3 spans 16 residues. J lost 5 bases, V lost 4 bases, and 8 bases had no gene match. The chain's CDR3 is CASSPLGLAGMETQYF. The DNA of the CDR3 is TGTGCCAGCAGCCCCCTGGGACTAGCGGGAATGGAGACCCAGTACTTC.

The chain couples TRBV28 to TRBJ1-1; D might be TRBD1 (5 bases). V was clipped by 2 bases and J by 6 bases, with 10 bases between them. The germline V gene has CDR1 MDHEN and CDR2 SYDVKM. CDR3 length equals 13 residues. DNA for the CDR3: TGTGCCAGCAGTTTAGGAGGGGCACCTGAAGCTTTCTTT. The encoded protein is CASSLGGAPEAFF.

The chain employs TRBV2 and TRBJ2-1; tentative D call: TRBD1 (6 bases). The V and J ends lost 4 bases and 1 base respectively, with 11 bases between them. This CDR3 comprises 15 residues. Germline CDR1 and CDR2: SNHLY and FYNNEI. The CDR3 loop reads CASSGPGDSYNEQFF. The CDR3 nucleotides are TGTGCCAGCAGTGGGCCAGGGGATTCCTACAATGAGCAGTTCTTC.

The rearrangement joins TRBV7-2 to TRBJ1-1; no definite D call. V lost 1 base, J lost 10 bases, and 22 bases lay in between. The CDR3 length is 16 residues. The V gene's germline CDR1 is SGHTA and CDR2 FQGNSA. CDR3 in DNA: TGTGCCAGCAGCTTAGAAAGGCCCCATTCCCGGGGATCAGCTTTCTTT. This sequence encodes CASSLERPHSRGSAFF.

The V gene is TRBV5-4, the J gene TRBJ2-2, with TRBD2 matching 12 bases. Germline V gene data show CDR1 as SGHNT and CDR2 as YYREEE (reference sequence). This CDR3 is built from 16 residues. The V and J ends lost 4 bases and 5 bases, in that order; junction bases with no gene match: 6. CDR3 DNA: TGTGCCAGCAGCCCCGGACTAGCGGGGACAACCGGGGAGCTGTTTTTT. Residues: CASSPGLAGTTGELFF. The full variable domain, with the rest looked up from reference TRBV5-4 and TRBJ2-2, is ETGVTQSPTHLIKTRGQQVTLRCSSQSGHNTVSWYQQALGQGPQFIFQYYREEENGRGNFPPRFSGLQFPNYSSELNVNALELDDSALYLCASSPGLAGTTGELFFGEGSRLTVL.